These 26 T cell receptor beta chains came from one sample sequenced in a study of T-cell memory formation after mild COVID-19. From the 5' RACE reads, TCRdb called clonotypes with MiXCR, one entry per CDR3 protein. The sample consists of more than 450,000 distinct CDR3 sequences, approximately 18% of them appearing once. The source material was PBMCs or a T cell subset sorted from them (not recorded which). Receptor source: an adult woman who had mild COVID-19 (a few samples of this study predate the infection). Cell type and time point are not known.

The CDR3 is CAISESFAGEGYF. Here the CDR3 DNA reads TGTGCCATCAGTGAGTCGTTTGCGGGAGAGGGGTACTTC. The chain links TRBV10-3 to TRBJ2-7, with 7 bases matching TRBD2. J gave up 12 bases and V 0 bases, and 8 bases lay outside the gene matches. CDR1 ENHRY and CDR2 SYGVKD come from the germline V gene. The CDR3 covers 13 residues.

This clonotype has more than one count but fewer than ten. The chain links TRBV4-1 to TRBJ1-2; D is undetermined. The CDR3 has 12 amino acids. Germline CDR1 and CDR2: MGHRA and YSYEKL. This CDR3 reads CASGQPNYGYTF. CDR3 coding DNA: TGCGCGAGCGGGCAGCCAAACTATGGCTACACCTTC.

The chain couples TRBV7-2 to TRBJ1-1; no clear D gene. Germline V CDR1 and CDR2: SGHTA, FQGNSA. Trimming removed 1 base from V and 7 bases from J, with 13 bases in between. The CDR3 contains 14 residues. Here the CDR3 reads CASSLGRRYLEAFF. The CDR3 DNA reads as TGTGCCAGCAGCTTAGGTCGGCGTTACCTTGAAGCTTTCTTT.

There are a few counts of this clonotype. The rearrangement joins TRBV20-1 to TRBJ2-7; 11 nucleotides match TRBD2. This CDR3 is built from 14 residues. After removal of 6 bases from V and 1 base from J, the junction contained 5 bases not matched to a gene. Germline CDR1 DFQATT, CDR2 SNEGSKA (reference sequence). The DNA of the CDR3 is TGCAGTGCAACCGGGACTAGCGGTTCCTACGAGCAGTACTTC. Its translation is CSATGTSGSYEQYF.

The genes are TRBV5-1 and TRBJ1-5, with D possibly matching TRBD1 (5 bases). V gave up 4 bases and J gave up 2 bases, with 16 bases separating them. In germline, CDR1 is SGHRS, CDR2 YFSETQ. This CDR3 has 16 residues. The CDR3 sequence is CASSPGGVGGNQPQHF. DNA of the CDR3: TGCGCCAGCAGCCCCGGGGGGGTTGGAGGCAATCAGCCCCAGCATTTT.

This clonotype has more than one count but fewer than ten. This chain uses TRBV7-9 with TRBJ2-1; 11 nucleotides align to TRBD1. The CDR3 totals 15 residues. The J segment lost 6 bases and the V segment lost 1 base, leaving 2 bases of the junction unmatched. Germline CDR1 reads SEHNR; CDR2 reads FQNEAQ (reference sequence). The CDR3 loop reads CASSLVGTGGNEQFF. In DNA, the CDR3 is TGTGCCAGCAGCTTAGTTGGGACAGGGGGCAATGAGCAGTTCTTC.

This sequence joins TRBV29-1 and TRBJ1-1; D remains unclear. The CDR3 has 15 residues. Germline values: CDR1 SQVTM, CDR2 ANQGSEA. With 3 bases removed from V and 2 bases from J, the gap between germline ends came to 16 bases. CDR3: CSVDGTKIFNTEAFF. For the CDR3, the DNA is TGCAGCGTTGATGGCACAAAAATCTTCAACACTGAAGCTTTCTTT.

This chain uses TRBV5-1 with TRBJ2-1, with 7 bases that match TRBD1. V gave up 0 bases and J gave up 9 bases; unmatched junction bases: 6. The CDR3 runs to 14 residues. CDR1 is SGHRS and CDR2 is YFSETQ in the germline V gene. The CDR3 coding sequence is TGCGCCAGCAGCTTGGGTCCAGGGGGTGCTGAGCAGTTCTTC. The encoded protein is CASSLGPGGAEQFF.

To note about this clonotype: The junction does not match germline at one end; this may be a read error. The chain joins TRBV27 to TRBJ1-1; 11 bases align to TRBD1. The length of the CDR3 is 17 residues. Germline-derived CDR1 and CDR2 are MNHEY and SMNVEV (reference sequence). The CDR3, as DNA: TGTGCCAGCAGTTCCCGGACAGGGGGCGCCTCCAACACTGAATCTTTCTTT. Protein sequence: CASSSRTGGASNTESFF.

This clonotype was detected only a few times. The chain is built from TRBV6-5 and TRBJ2-1; TRBD2 agrees at 7 bases. CDR1 is MNHEY, CDR2 SVGAGI, per germline. The CDR3 spans 19 residues. Trimming at V came to 5 bases and at J to 1 base, leaving 17 bases not matched to a gene. The CDR3 reads CASSPIWTRSTESYNEQFF. The CDR3 DNA is TGTGCCAGCAGTCCGATTTGGACTAGAAGTACCGAGTCCTACAATGAGCAGTTCTTC.

Only a few counts were recorded for this clonotype. This chain uses TRBV5-1 with TRBJ1-1; D gene ambiguous. CDR1 is SGHRS, CDR2 YFSETQ, per germline. The CDR3 is made up of 15 amino acids. The V end lost 4 bases, the J end lost 1 base, and 14 bases lay between the germline ends. Written as DNA, the CDR3 is TGCGCCAGCAGCACCCCGGACTCTGGGAACACTGAAGCTTTCTTT. Encoded protein: CASSTPDSGNTEAFF.

The rearrangement uses TRBV7-8 and TRBJ2-4; the D is unclear. The CDR3 contains 16 residues. V lost 5 bases and J 0 bases, leaving 14 bases between the germline ends. Germline V CDR1 and CDR2: SGHVS, FQNEAQ. This CDR3 reads CASSPRKALAKNIQYF. The CDR3 DNA follows: TGTGCCAGCAGCCCCCGGAAAGCTCTAGCCAAAAACATTCAGTACTTC.

J is TRBJ1-1 and V is TRBV18; D uncertain. The CDR3 has 13 residues. The germline V and J ends were trimmed by 3 bases and 3 bases, with 8 bases remaining between them. In germline, CDR1 is KGHSH, CDR2 LQKENI. CDR3: CASSPTRDTEAFF. In nucleotides, the CDR3 is TGTGCCAGCTCACCGACACGAGACACTGAAGCTTTCTTT. The full variable domain, in which reference TRBV18 and TRBJ1-1 provide the parts outside the CDR3, is NAGVMQNPRHLVRRRGQEARLRCSPMKGHSHVYWYRQLPEEGLKFMVYLQKENIIDESGMPKERFSAEFPKEGPSILRIQQVVRGDSAAYFCASSPTRDTEAFFGQGTRLTVV.

The CDR3 region is CASGTGGSVAYEQYF. As DNA, the CDR3 is TGTGCCAGTGGGACAGGGGGCTCTGTTGCCTACGAGCAGTACTTC. The genes are TRBV28 and TRBJ2-7; 12 nucleotides match TRBD1. The CDR3 loop spans 15 amino acids. V shed 9 bases, J shed 2 bases, and the junction held 8 bases outside the gene matches. From germline, CDR1 is MDHEN and CDR2 SYDVKM.

The rearrangement joins TRBV5-1 to TRBJ2-2; tentatively, D is TRBD2 (6 bases). Germline CDR1 reads SGHRS; CDR2 reads YFSETQ. V gave up 4 bases and J gave up 4 bases, with 11 bases separating them. This CDR3 has 14 amino acids. The chain's CDR3 is CASSGQGGTGELFF. The CDR3 region has the DNA TGCGCCAGCAGCGGGCAGGGAGGCACCGGGGAGCTGTTTTTT.

J is TRBJ2-5 and V is TRBV10-3, with D tentatively TRBD2 (5 bases). V dropped 11 bases and J dropped 5 bases, with 18 bases sitting between them. The CDR3 is made up of 13 amino acids. Germline V gives CDR1 ENHRY, CDR2 SYGVKD. The CDR3 region has the DNA TGTGCCCACGGGGTTGGAGAGAGGGAGACCCAGTACTTC. Protein sequence: CAHGVGERETQYF.

In this sample, this clonotype turned up a few times. J is TRBJ2-4 and V is TRBV18; the D gene could be TRBD1 or TRBD2 (5 bases each). Trimming removed 6 bases at V and 0 bases at J, with 21 bases between. CDR3 length equals 18 residues. Germline V gives CDR1 KGHSH, CDR2 LQKENI. DNA for the CDR3: TGTGCCAGCTCTCCCCGGATGGGGGTTGGTGAAGCCAAAAACATTCAGTACTTC. This gives the protein CASSPRMGVGEAKNIQYF.

The chain uses TRBV5-6 and TRBJ1-5; 8 bases fit TRBD1. Germline trimming cut 4 bases from V and 3 bases from J; bases unmatched to any gene: 6. The length of the CDR3 is 15 residues. The germline V gene encodes CDR1 SGHDT and CDR2 YYEEEE. The DNA of the CDR3 is TGTGCCAGCAGCCCAAGGACAGGGAACAATCAGCCCCAGCATTTT. Protein: CASSPRTGNNQPQHF.

This clonotype was found many times. The chain links TRBV5-5 to TRBJ2-1, with 10 bases identical to TRBD2. V lost 0 bases and J lost 9; bases outside the gene matches: 9. This CDR3 has 16 residues. Germline loops: CDR1 SGHKS, CDR2 YYEKEE (reference sequence). Written as DNA, the CDR3 is TGTGCCAGCAGCTTGGATCTAGCGGGAGTTCTTGGTGAGCAGTTCTTC. It specifies CASSLDLAGVLGEQFF.

This clonotype has just a few counts. The chain carries TRBV7-2 and TRBJ2-1; 7 bases are a match to TRBD2. The germline V gene encodes CDR1 SGHTA and CDR2 FQGNSA. V shed 1 base, J shed 12 bases, and the junction held 3 bases outside the gene matches. CDR3 length equals 12 residues. The chain's CDR3 is CASSLVGEGQFF. CDR3 nucleotide sequence: TGTGCCAGCAGCTTAGTAGGGGAGGGGCAGTTCTTC.

The chain has TRBV5-1 and TRBJ1-1; tentative D call: TRBD1 (5 bases). Germline values: CDR1 SGHRS, CDR2 YFSETQ. Trimming pared 0 bases from V and 6 bases from J, leaving 18 bases between. The CDR3 runs to 16 residues. The CDR3 DNA sequence: TGCGCCAGCAGCTTGGATCCGGGAAATAGCAGGGCTGAAGCTTTCTTT. Its translation is CASSLDPGNSRAEAFF.

This rearrangement joins TRBV27 to TRBJ2-2; D ambiguous. This CDR3 has 14 residues. Trimming removed 6 bases at V and 0 bases at J, with 8 bases between. Germline V lookup: CDR1 MNHEY, CDR2 SMNVEV (reference sequence). The CDR3 here is CASRWTSNTGELFF. The CDR3, as DNA: TGTGCCAGCAGATGGACCTCGAACACCGGGGAGCTGTTTTTT.

The rearrangement joins TRBV15 to TRBJ2-7; the D gene is possibly TRBD2 (6 bases). Per the germline V gene, CDR1 is LNHNV and CDR2 is YYDKDF (reference sequence). The CDR3 consists of 14 residues. V gave up 8 bases and J gave up 1 base, with 15 bases separating them. In DNA, the CDR3 is TGTGCCACCCGAGGAGGGATAGGTTCCTACGAGCAGTACTTC. It encodes CATRGGIGSYEQYF.

This clonotype was counted a few times. The CDR3 spells CASSHSGRALGETQYF. The CDR3 bases are TGTGCCAGCAGCCATAGCGGGAGGGCCCTCGGAGAGACCCAGTACTTC. The V and J genes are TRBV7-2 and TRBJ2-5, with TRBD2 identical over 11 bases. Germline V CDR1 and CDR2: SGHTA, FQGNSA. CDR3 length: 16 residues. The ends lost 5 bases at V and 4 bases at J; junction bases unmatched: 9.

This clonotype was recorded a few times. The chain employs TRBV20-1 and TRBJ2-5; unclear D gene. The germline V and J ends were trimmed by 5 bases and 1 base, with 11 bases remaining between them. The CDR3 is 13 residues long. Germline V gene sequence: CDR1 DFQATT, CDR2 SNEGSKA (reference sequence). The CDR3 spells CSAQKASQETQYF. The CDR3, as DNA: TGCAGTGCTCAAAAGGCATCCCAAGAGACCCAGTACTTC.

The sample holds a few counts of this clonotype. The rearrangement uses TRBV7-9 and TRBJ2-1; possibly TRBD1 for D (6 bases). Germline V gene data show CDR1 as SEHNR and CDR2 as FQNEAQ (reference sequence). V was pared by 5 bases and J by 7 bases, with 18 bases between. This CDR3 region has 15 residues. The CDR3 nucleotides are TGTGCCAGCAGCCTCCCAGGACAGTTCAAGAATGAGCAGTTCTTC. It is translated as CASSLPGQFKNEQFF.